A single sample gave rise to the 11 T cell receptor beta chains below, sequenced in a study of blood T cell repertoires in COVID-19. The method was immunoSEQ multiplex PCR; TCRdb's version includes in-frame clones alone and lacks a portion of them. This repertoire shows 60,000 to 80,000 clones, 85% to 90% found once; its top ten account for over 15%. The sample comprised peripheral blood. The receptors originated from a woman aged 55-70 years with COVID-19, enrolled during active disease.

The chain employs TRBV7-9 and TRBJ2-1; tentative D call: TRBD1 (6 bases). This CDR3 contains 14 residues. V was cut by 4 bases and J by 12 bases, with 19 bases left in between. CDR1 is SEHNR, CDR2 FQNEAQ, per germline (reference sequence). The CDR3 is CASSSNPTGWVQFF. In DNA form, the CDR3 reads TGTGCCAGCAGCTCTAACCCTACAGGGTGGGTGCAGTTCTTC.

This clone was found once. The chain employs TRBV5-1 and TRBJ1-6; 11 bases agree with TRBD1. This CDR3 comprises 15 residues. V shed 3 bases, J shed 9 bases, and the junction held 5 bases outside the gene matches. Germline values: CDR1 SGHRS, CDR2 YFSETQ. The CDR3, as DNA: TGCGCCAGCAGCTCAGGACAGGGGGCCGGTTCACCCCTCCACTTT. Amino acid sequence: CASSSGQGAGSPLHF.

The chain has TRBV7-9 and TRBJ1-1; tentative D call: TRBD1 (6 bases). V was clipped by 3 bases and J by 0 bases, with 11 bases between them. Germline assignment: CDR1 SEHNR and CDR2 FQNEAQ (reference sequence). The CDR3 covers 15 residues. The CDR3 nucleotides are TGTGCCAGCAGCTTGGGAACAGGGATGAACACTGAAGCTTTCTTT. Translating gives CASSLGTGMNTEAFF.

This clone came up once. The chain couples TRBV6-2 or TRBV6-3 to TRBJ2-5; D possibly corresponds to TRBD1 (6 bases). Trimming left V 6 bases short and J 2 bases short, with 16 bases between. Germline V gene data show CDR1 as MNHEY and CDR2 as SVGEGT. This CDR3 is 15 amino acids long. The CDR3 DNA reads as TGTGCCAGCAGCCCGACGGACAGTCTTCAAGAGACCCAGTACTTC. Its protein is CASSPTDSLQETQYF.

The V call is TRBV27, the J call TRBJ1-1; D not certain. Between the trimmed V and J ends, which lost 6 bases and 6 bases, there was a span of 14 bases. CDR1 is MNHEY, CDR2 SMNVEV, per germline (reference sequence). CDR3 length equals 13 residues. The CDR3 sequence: CASSTGSRAEAFF. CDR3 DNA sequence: TGTGCCAGCAGCACCGGGTCTCGTGCTGAAGCTTTCTTT.

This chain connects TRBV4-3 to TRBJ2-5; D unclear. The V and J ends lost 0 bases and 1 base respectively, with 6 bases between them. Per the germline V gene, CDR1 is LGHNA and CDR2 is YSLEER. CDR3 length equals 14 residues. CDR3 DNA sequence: TGCGCCAGCAGCCAAGATTCTTTCCAAGAGACCCAGTACTTC. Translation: CASSQDSFQETQYF.

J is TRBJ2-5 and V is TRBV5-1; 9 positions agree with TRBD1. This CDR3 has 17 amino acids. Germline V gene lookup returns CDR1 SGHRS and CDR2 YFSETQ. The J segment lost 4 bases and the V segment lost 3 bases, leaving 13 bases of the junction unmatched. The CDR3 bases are TGCGCCAGCAGCTCCTTCAGTCCGGGACAGGGTGGAGAGACCCAGTACTTC. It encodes CASSSFSPGQGGETQYF.

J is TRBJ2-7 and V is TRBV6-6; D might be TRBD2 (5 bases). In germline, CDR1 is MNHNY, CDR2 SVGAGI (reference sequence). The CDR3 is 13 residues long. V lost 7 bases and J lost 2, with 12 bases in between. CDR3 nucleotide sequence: TGTGCCAGCACCCGGACTGGAGCCTACGAGCAGTACTTC. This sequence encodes CASTRTGAYEQYF.

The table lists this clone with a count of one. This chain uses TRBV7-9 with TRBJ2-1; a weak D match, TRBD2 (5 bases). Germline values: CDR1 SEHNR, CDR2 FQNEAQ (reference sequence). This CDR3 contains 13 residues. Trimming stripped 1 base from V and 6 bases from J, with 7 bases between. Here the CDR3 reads CASSLVASNEQFF. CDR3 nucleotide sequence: TGTGCCAGCAGCTTAGTAGCGTCCAATGAGCAGTTCTTC.

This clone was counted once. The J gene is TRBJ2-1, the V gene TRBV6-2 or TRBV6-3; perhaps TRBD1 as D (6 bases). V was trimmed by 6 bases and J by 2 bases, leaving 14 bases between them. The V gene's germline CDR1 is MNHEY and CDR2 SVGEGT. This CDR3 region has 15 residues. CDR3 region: CASSRNRETYNEQFF. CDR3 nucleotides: TGTGCCAGCAGCAGAAACAGGGAAACCTACAATGAGCAGTTCTTC.

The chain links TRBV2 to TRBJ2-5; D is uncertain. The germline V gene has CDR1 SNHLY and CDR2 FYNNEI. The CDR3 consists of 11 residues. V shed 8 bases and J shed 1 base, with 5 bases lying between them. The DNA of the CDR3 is TGTGCCAGCTCTCTCCAAGAGACCCAGTACTTC. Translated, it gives CASSLQETQYF.